This T cell receptor beta chain came from a study of T cells after posttransplantation cyclophosphamide. Produced via immunoSEQ multiplex PCR; TCRdb's table is partial and in-frame only. The data show roughly 20,000 clones, roughly 90% seen once. Findings of the study overall: Recipient CMV seropositivity and CMV reactivation strongly tracked TRB clonality. TRB overlap between skin or GI tissue T cells and blood was limited.

Germline V gives CDR1 ENHRY, CDR2 SYGVKD. Trimming pared 0 bases from V and 7 bases from J, leaving 12 bases between. The CDR3 has 15 amino acids. Methotrexate plus calcineurin inhibitor accompanied controls' myeloablative marrow transplants; sampling was 1 year later. Regarding this clone: Its target is not known.

The sample in question was PBMCs, obtained after an allogeneic stem cell transplant with a calcineurin inhibitor and methotrexate. The V and J genes are TRBV10-3 and TRBJ2-2; maybe TRBD2 (6 bases). The clonotype comes from a female patient aged 45-60 years who received an allogeneic stem cell transplant from an unrelated donor, was CMV-positive, and had chronic GVHD only. Some T cells may originate from the graft donor. CDR3 sequence (DNA): TGTGCCATCAGTGAGTCAGGACCCGGGGGCGGGGAGCTGTTTTTT. Protein: CAISESGPGGGELFF.